What follows describes a single TCR beta chain. The data originate from a study of blood T cell repertoires in COVID-19. Study details: Sites across the United States, Italy and Spain contributed samples from acute and convalescent COVID-19.

In the authors' methods: Estimated nucleated cell counts came from reference gene primer amplification. Assay used: immunoSEQ multiplex PCR; TCRdb lists only in-frame clones, some missing. The DNA gave D and trimming, while V, J and clone size come from that table. The sample includes under 95,000 clones, around nine tenths of them seen just once. The CDR3 contains 14 residues. V lost 6 bases, J lost 0 bases, and 11 bases lay in between. Germline V gene data show CDR1 as SNHLY and CDR2 as FYNNEI. The rearrangement links TRBV2 to TRBJ1-1, with D possibly matching TRBD1 (6 bases). The source is a woman aged 45-60 years in a cohort sampled during active COVID-19. The sample comprised peripheral blood. CDR3 protein: CASRWEGVNTEAFF. The DNA of the CDR3 is TGTGCCAGCAGGTGGGAGGGGGTGAACACTGAAGCTTTCTTT.